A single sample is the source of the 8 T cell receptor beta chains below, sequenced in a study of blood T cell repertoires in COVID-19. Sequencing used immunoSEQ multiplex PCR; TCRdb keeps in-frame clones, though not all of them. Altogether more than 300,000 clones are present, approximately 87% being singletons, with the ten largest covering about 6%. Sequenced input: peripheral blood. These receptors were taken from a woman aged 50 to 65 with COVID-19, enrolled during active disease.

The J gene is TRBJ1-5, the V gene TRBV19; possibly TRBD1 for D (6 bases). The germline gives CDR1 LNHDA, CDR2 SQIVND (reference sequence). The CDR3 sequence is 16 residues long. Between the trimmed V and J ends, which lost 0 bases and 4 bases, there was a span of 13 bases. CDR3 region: CASSIDSDRYNQPQHF. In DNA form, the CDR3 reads TGTGCCAGTAGTATAGATAGCGACAGGTATAATCAGCCCCAGCATTTT.

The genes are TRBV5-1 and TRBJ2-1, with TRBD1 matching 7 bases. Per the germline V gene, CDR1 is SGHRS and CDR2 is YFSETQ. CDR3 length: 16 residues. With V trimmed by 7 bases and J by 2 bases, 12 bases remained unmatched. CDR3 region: CASGALRTGTYNEQFF. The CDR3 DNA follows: TGCGCCAGCGGGGCCTTGAGGACAGGTACCTACAATGAGCAGTTCTTC. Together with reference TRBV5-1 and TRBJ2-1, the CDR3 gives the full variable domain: KAGVTQTPRYLIKTRGQQVTLSCSPISGHRSVSWYQQTPGQGLQFLFEYFSETQRNKGNFPGRFSGRQFSNSRSEMNVSTLELGDSALYLCASGALRTGTYNEQFFGPGTRLTVL.

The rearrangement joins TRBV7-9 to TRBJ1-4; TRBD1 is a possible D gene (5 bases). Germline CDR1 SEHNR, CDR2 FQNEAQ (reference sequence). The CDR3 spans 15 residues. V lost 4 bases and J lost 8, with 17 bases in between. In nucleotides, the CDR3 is TGTGCCAGCAGCTCATTAGCGGCTTCAGGGGAAAAACTGTTTTTT. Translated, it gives CASSSLAASGEKLFF. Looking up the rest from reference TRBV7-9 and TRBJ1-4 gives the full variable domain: DTGVSQNPRHKITKRGQNVTFRCDPISEHNRLYWYRQTLGQGPEFLTYFQNEAQLEKSRLLSDRFSAERPKGSFSTLEIQRTEQGDSAMYLCASSSLAASGEKLFFGSGTQLSVL.

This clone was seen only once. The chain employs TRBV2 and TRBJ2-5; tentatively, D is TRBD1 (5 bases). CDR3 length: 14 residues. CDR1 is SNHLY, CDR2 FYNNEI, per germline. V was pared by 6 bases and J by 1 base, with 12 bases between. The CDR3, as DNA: TGTGCCAGCAGGGACAATCCCTCCCAAGAGACCCAGTACTTC. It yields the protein CASRDNPSQETQYF. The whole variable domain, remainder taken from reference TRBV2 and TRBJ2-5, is EPEVTQTPSHQVTQMGQEVILRCVPISNHLYFYWYRQILGQKVEFLVSFYNNEISEKSEIFDDQFSVERPDGSNFTLKIRSTKLEDSAMYFCASRDNPSQETQYFGPGTRLLVL.

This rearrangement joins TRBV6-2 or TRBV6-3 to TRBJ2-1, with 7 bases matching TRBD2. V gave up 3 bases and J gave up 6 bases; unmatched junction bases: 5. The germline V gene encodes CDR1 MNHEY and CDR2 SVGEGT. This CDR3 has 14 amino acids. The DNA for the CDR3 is TGTGCCAGCAGTTATATAAGCGGGACCAATGAGCAGTTCTTC. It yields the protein CASSYISGTNEQFF.

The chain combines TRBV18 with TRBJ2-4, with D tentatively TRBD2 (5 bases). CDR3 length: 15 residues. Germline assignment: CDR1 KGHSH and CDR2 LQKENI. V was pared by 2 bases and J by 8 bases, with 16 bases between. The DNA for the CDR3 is TGTGCCAGCTCACCAGGTATAGCCCTGAGGGACATTCAGTACTTC. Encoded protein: CASSPGIALRDIQYF.

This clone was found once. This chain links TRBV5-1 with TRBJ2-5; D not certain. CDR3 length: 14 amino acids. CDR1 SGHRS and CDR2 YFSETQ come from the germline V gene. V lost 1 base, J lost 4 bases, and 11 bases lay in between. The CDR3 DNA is TGCGCCAGCAGCTTGATGGTACTTGGAGAGACCCAGTACTTC. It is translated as CASSLMVLGETQYF.

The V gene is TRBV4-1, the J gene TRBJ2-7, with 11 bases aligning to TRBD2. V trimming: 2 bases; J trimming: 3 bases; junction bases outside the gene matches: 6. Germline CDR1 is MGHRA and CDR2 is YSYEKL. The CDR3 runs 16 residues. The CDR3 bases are TGCGCCAGCAGCCAACGACTAGCGGGACCCCGCTACGAGCAGTACTTC. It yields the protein CASSQRLAGPRYEQYF.